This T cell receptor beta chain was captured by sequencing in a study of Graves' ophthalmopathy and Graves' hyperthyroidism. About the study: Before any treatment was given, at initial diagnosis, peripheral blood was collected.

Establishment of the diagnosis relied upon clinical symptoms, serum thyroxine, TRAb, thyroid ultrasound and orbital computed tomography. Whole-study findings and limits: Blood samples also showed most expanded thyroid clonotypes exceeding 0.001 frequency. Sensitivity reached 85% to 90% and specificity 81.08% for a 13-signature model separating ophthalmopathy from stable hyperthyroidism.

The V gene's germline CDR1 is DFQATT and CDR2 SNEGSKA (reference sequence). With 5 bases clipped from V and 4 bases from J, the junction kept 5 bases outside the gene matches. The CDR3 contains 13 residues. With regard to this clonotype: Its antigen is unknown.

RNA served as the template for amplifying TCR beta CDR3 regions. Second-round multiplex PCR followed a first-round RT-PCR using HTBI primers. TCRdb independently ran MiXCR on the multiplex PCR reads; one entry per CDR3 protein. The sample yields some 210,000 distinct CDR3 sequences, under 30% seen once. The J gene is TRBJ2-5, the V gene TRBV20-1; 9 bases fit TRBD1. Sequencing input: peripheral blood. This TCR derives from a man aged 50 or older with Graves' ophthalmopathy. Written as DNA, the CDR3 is TGCAGTGCTGAACAGGGGGCGGGAGAGACCCAGTACTTC. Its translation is CSAEQGAGETQYF.